The 32 T cell receptor beta chains below come from one sample, sequenced in a study of cytomegalovirus exposure and HLA in healthy donors. The PCR made use of 60 Vbeta and 13 Jbeta primers. Produced via immunoSEQ multiplex PCR; TCRdb's table is partial and in-frame only. This repertoire includes about 110,000 clones. The sequenced sample was PBMCs. All receptors derive from a man aged 50-60 years in good health and CMV-seronegative.

This chain joins TRBV7-2 and TRBJ1-1, with D possibly TRBD1 on 6 matching bases. This CDR3 contains 15 residues. Trimming took 5 bases from V and 3 from J, leaving 16 bases between them. Germline assignment: CDR1 SGHTA and CDR2 FQGNSA. For the CDR3, the DNA is TGTGCCAGCAGCGCGCTAAGACAGGTGTACACTGAAGCTTTCTTT. Protein sequence: CASSALRQVYTEAFF.

This CDR3 reads CAWTWDSNTGELFF. Here the CDR3 DNA reads TGTGCCTGGACCTGGGACAGCAACACCGGGGAGCTGTTTTTT. The chain recombines TRBV30 with TRBJ2-2; 7 bases are shared with TRBD1. J lost 2 bases, V lost 4 bases, and 4 bases had no gene match. The germline V gene encodes CDR1 GTSNPN and CDR2 SVGIG (reference sequence). This CDR3 is built from 14 residues.

The J gene is TRBJ2-3, the V gene TRBV19, with 11 bases lining up with TRBD2. The J segment lost 2 bases and the V segment lost 6 bases, leaving 7 bases of the junction unmatched. CDR3 length: 16 residues. Germline V gene sequence: CDR1 LNHDA, CDR2 SQIVND (reference sequence). The CDR3 nucleotides read TGTGCCAGTAGCGATCCTAGCGGGAGGTTCACAGATACGCAGTATTTT. Translated: CASSDPSGRFTDTQYF.

The chain employs TRBV18 and TRBJ2-7, with 8 nucleotides matching TRBD1. With V trimmed by 0 bases and J by 2 bases, 6 bases remained unmatched. Looked up from germline, CDR1 is KGHSH and CDR2 is LQKENI. The CDR3 length is 16 residues. Here the CDR3 DNA reads TGTGCCAGCTCACCACCGGACAGGGCAGGGCCCTACGAGCAGTACTTC. Residues: CASSPPDRAGPYEQYF. The entire variable domain, with the rest obtained from reference TRBV18 and TRBJ2-7, is as follows: NAGVMQNPRHLVRRRGQEARLRCSPMKGHSHVYWYRQLPEEGLKFMVYLQKENIIDESGMPKERFSAEFPKEGPSILRIQQVVRGDSAAYFCASSPPDRAGPYEQYFGPGTRLTVT.

The chain uses TRBV4-3 and TRBJ2-7; D unclear. The CDR3 has 14 amino acids. Germline V gene lookup returns CDR1 LGHNA and CDR2 YSLEER. V lost 0 bases and J lost 7, with 13 bases in between. CDR3 region: CASSQETMGREQYF. The DNA for the CDR3 is TGCGCCAGCAGCCAAGAGACAATGGGTAGGGAGCAGTACTTC.

The chain uses TRBV5-6 and TRBJ1-1, with unresolved D. Trimming left V 3 bases short and J 6 bases short, with 15 bases between. The germline gives CDR1 SGHDT, CDR2 YYEEEE. This CDR3 comprises 14 residues. CDR3 nucleotide sequence: TGTGCCAGCAGCTCTCTCCCATCGGTTTCTGAAGCTTTCTTT. Translating gives CASSSLPSVSEAFF.

The chain combines TRBV5-1 with TRBJ1-1; maybe TRBD1 (6 bases). V was cut by 4 bases and J by 3 bases, with 13 bases left in between. From germline, CDR1 is SGHRS and CDR2 YFSETQ. The CDR3 loop spans 14 amino acids. The chain's CDR3 is CASSGQGSDTEAFF. CDR3 coding DNA: TGCGCCAGCAGCGGGCAGGGGTCGGACACTGAAGCTTTCTTT.

This sequence joins TRBV19 and TRBJ2-3; TRBD1 matches at 7 bases. The CDR3 spans 14 residues. Germline CDR1 reads LNHDA; CDR2 reads SQIVND (reference sequence). Trimming at V came to 1 base and at J to 5 bases, leaving 3 bases not matched to a gene. The CDR3 protein is CASSIVGGVDTQYF. The CDR3, as DNA: TGTGCCAGTAGTATAGTAGGGGGCGTAGATACGCAGTATTTT.

The gene calls are TRBV6-5 and TRBJ2-7, with 9 nucleotides matching TRBD2. The germline V gene encodes CDR1 MNHEY and CDR2 SVGAGI. This CDR3 is built from 13 residues. V was pared by 7 bases and J by 2 bases, with 3 bases of the junction left unmatched. The CDR3: CASKLAGPYEQYF. Written as DNA, the CDR3 is TGTGCCAGCAAACTAGCGGGCCCCTACGAGCAGTACTTC.

The chain couples TRBV2 to TRBJ1-2; the D gene is possibly TRBD1 (5 bases). With 11 bases removed from V and 7 bases from J, the gap between germline ends came to 17 bases. CDR1 is SNHLY and CDR2 is FYNNEI in the germline V gene. The CDR3 runs 12 residues. The CDR3 sequence is CAGGSRGSGYTF. The CDR3 nucleotides are TGTGCCGGAGGCAGCCGGGGGTCTGGCTACACCTTC. Complete variable domain (other parts from reference TRBV2 and TRBJ1-2): EPEVTQTPSHQVTQMGQEVILRCVPISNHLYFYWYRQILGQKVEFLVSFYNNEISEKSEIFDDQFSVERPDGSNFTLKIRSTKLEDSAMYFCAGGSRGSGYTFGSGTRLTVV.

The chain links TRBV5-4 to TRBJ2-7; maybe TRBD1 (6 bases). Trimming took off 0 bases at V and 0 bases at J, with 10 bases between the two ends. The CDR3 is made up of 15 amino acids. Germline V gene lookup returns CDR1 SGHNT and CDR2 YYREEE (reference sequence). The CDR3 region has the DNA TGTGCCAGCAGCTTGGTTGGCAGGGGCTCCTACGAGCAGTACTTC. This sequence encodes CASSLVGRGSYEQYF.

V usage is TRBV6-5 and J usage is TRBJ1-1; D might be TRBD1 (5 bases). The CDR3 runs 13 residues. V lost 7 bases to trimming and J lost 7 bases, with 16 bases between them. Germline-derived CDR1 and CDR2 are MNHEY and SVGAGI. CDR3 sequence: CASISGVLFEAFF. CDR3 sequence (DNA): TGTGCCAGCATCTCGGGGGTCCTATTTGAAGCTTTCTTT.

J is TRBJ2-7 and V is TRBV7-9, with D unclear. CDR3 length equals 13 residues. CDR1 and CDR2 (germline): SEHNR, FQNEAQ (reference sequence). Trimming stripped 1 base from V and 2 bases from J, with 6 bases between. The CDR3 region has the DNA TGTGCCAGCAGCTTAGGACGGGCCTACGAGCAGTACTTC. Translated, it gives CASSLGRAYEQYF.

This chain uses TRBV5-1 with TRBJ1-1, with unresolved D. The V end was cut by 4 bases, the J end by 1 base, with 14 bases between. Per the germline V gene, CDR1 is SGHRS and CDR2 is YFSETQ. There are 15 residues in the CDR3. The CDR3 loop reads CASSQPTGSNTEAFF. The CDR3 DNA sequence: TGCGCCAGCAGCCAACCGACGGGGTCGAACACTGAAGCTTTCTTT.

V usage is TRBV5-1 and J usage is TRBJ2-7; 8 bases line up with TRBD2. V lost 0 bases to trimming and J lost 5 bases; unmatched junction nucleotides: 10. Germline V gene data show CDR1 as SGHRS and CDR2 as YFSETQ. The CDR3 covers 16 residues. CDR3 sequence reads: CASSLVGGGGSDEQYF. DNA of the CDR3: TGCGCCAGCAGCTTGGTCGGGGGGGGCGGCTCTGACGAGCAGTACTTC.

The chain employs TRBV13 and TRBJ2-7; possibly TRBD2 for D (6 bases). The germline V and J ends were trimmed by 4 bases and 11 bases, with 15 bases remaining between them. Germline assignment: CDR1 PRHDT and CDR2 FYEKMQ (reference sequence). The CDR3 totals 12 residues. CDR3 in DNA: TGTGCCAGCAGCTCTAACCGGGGCGGGGAGTACTTC. Its translation: CASSSNRGGEYF.

The chain is built from TRBV19 and TRBJ2-2; tentative D call: TRBD1 (5 bases). Trimming shortened V by 3 bases and J by 1 base, and 9 bases separated the two germline ends. CDR1 and CDR2 from the germline V gene are LNHDA and SQIVND (reference sequence). There are 15 residues in the CDR3. The CDR3: CASSIPGQNTGELFF. The CDR3, as DNA: TGTGCCAGTAGTATCCCAGGACAGAACACCGGGGAGCTGTTTTTT.

CDR3 in amino acids: CASTQGQGLNTEAFF. The CDR3 DNA follows: TGTGCCAGTACCCAAGGACAGGGCTTGAACACTGAAGCTTTCTTT. This sequence joins TRBV19 and TRBJ1-1; 8 nucleotides agree with TRBD1. V lost 7 bases, J lost 0 bases, and 7 bases stayed unmatched. CDR3 length: 15 amino acids. CDR1 and CDR2 from the germline V gene are LNHDA and SQIVND (reference sequence). Supplemented by reference TRBV19 and TRBJ1-1, the full variable domain reads DGGITQSPKYLFRKEGQNVTLSCEQNLNHDAMYWYRQDPGQGLRLIYYSQIVNDFQKGDIAEGYSVSREKKESFPLTVTSAQKNPTAFYLCASTQGQGLNTEAFFGQGTRLTVV.

This sequence joins TRBV30 and TRBJ1-1; D ambiguous. Germline V gene lookup returns CDR1 GTSNPN and CDR2 SVGIG (reference sequence). This CDR3 comprises 13 residues. Trimming stripped 1 base from V and 2 bases from J, with 8 bases between. The CDR3 coding sequence is TGTGCCTGGAGTGAATTTGTAAACACTGAAGCTTTCTTT. Its translation: CAWSEFVNTEAFF.

The CDR3 DNA is TGTGCCAGCTCCGCCGCCCCTACAGGGGGCACTGAAGCTTTCTTT. This codes for CASSAAPTGGTEAFF. The J gene is TRBJ1-1, the V gene TRBV18; TRBD1 matches at 8 bases. From germline, CDR1 is KGHSH and CDR2 LQKENI. The length of the CDR3 is 15 residues. Trimming at V came to 6 bases and at J to 4 bases, leaving 10 bases not matched to a gene. Looking up the rest from reference TRBV18 and TRBJ1-1 gives the full variable domain: NAGVMQNPRHLVRRRGQEARLRCSPMKGHSHVYWYRQLPEEGLKFMVYLQKENIIDESGMPKERFSAEFPKEGPSILRIQQVVRGDSAAYFCASSAAPTGGTEAFFGQGTRLTVV.

This chain links TRBV6-6 with TRBJ2-7; 9 bases align to TRBD2. The germline V gene has CDR1 MNHNY and CDR2 SVGAGI (reference sequence). The V segment lost 0 bases and the J segment 9 bases; nucleotides outside the gene matches: 9. The CDR3 runs 15 residues. The CDR3 here is CASSYSAGGPGRQYF. In DNA, the CDR3 is TGTGCCAGCAGTTACTCCGCGGGAGGGCCGGGGCGGCAGTACTTC.

The rearrangement joins TRBV7-2 to TRBJ2-1; 13 nucleotides agree with TRBD2. Looked up from germline, CDR1 is SGHTA and CDR2 is FQGNSA. This CDR3 is built from 17 residues. V was pared by 2 bases and J by 7 bases, with 8 bases of the junction left unmatched. The CDR3: CASSLTSTTSGRNEQFF. DNA for the CDR3: TGTGCCAGCAGCTTAACATCTACGACTAGCGGGAGGAATGAGCAGTTCTTC.

The chain uses TRBV6-5 and TRBJ1-4, with no clear D. The CDR3 is 16 amino acids. V was pared by 0 bases and J by 7 bases, with 15 bases between. Germline V gives CDR1 MNHEY, CDR2 SVGAGI. The CDR3 loop reads CASSYSSSGFGEKLFF. CDR3 in DNA: TGTGCCAGCAGTTACTCGAGTTCCGGGTTTGGTGAAAAACTGTTTTTT.

This chain joins TRBV5-1 and TRBJ2-2, with 10 positions matching TRBD2. The J segment lost 3 bases and the V segment lost 1 base, leaving 3 bases of the junction unmatched. Germline V gene sequence: CDR1 SGHRS, CDR2 YFSETQ. The CDR3 has 16 residues. The CDR3 coding sequence is TGCGCCAGCAGCTTGCTAGCGGGGGTGGACACCGGGGAGCTGTTTTTT. Translating it yields CASSLLAGVDTGELFF.

V and J are TRBV29-1 and TRBJ1-2; D may be TRBD1 (5 bases). The CDR3 consists of 12 residues. Trimming pared 7 bases from V and 8 bases from J, leaving 17 bases between. Per germline, CDR1 SQVTM and CDR2 ANQGSEA. For the CDR3, the DNA is TGCAGCGCAGGGCAGGCCTCAGGGGGCTACACCTTC. As protein: CSAGQASGGYTF.

The genes are TRBV9 and TRBJ1-3; D is perhaps TRBD1 (5 bases). Germline-derived CDR1 and CDR2 are SGDLS and YYNGEE. This CDR3 is 18 amino acids long. V was clipped by 0 bases and J by 2 bases, with 18 bases between them. CDR3 in amino acids: CASSVAQGLNPPGNTIYF. The CDR3, as DNA: TGTGCCAGCAGCGTAGCCCAGGGCCTTAATCCGCCTGGAAACACCATATATTTT.

This chain connects TRBV27 to TRBJ1-1, with 8 bases that match TRBD1. The CDR3 sequence is 13 residues long. Trimming took 6 bases from V and 4 from J; bases not matched to a gene: 4. Germline loops: CDR1 MNHEY, CDR2 SMNVEV (reference sequence). The CDR3 DNA follows: TGTGCCAGCAGCCAGGGGGCCTTCACTGAAGCTTTCTTT. It codes for CASSQGAFTEAFF.

The chain employs TRBV14 and TRBJ2-1, with 9 nucleotides matching TRBD2. V lost 5 bases, J lost 4 bases, and 3 bases stayed unmatched. The CDR3 is 14 residues long. Per the germline V gene, CDR1 is SGHDN and CDR2 is FVKESK. As DNA, the CDR3 is TGTGCCAGCAGCTCTAGCGGGGCTTACAATGAGCAGTTCTTC. This gives the protein CASSSSGAYNEQFF.

Concerning this clone: This sample also contains other DNA sequences that code for the same CDR3. V is TRBV29-1 and J is TRBJ1-1; D unresolved. The CDR3 extends over 11 amino acids. The V and J ends lost 4 bases and 2 bases respectively, with 5 bases between them. Germline V gene sequence: CDR1 SQVTM, CDR2 ANQGSEA. CDR3 loop: CSVVKNTEAFF. The CDR3 nucleotides read TGCAGCGTTGTAAAAAACACTGAAGCTTTCTTT.

V gene TRBV9 combines with J gene TRBJ2-2; TRBD2 matches 9 bases. CDR1 and CDR2 from the germline V gene are SGDLS and YYNGEE. The CDR3 has 15 amino acids. The V segment lost 3 bases and the J segment 7 bases; nucleotides outside the gene matches: 7. CDR3 DNA: TGTGCCAGCAGCGGGCCGGGACTAGCCGGCGGGGAGCTGTTTTTT. It is translated as CASSGPGLAGGELFF.

The chain has TRBV7-2 and TRBJ1-2; 8 bases match TRBD1. V lost 0 bases and J lost 1; bases outside the gene matches: 1. This CDR3 region has 15 residues. From germline, CDR1 is SGHTA and CDR2 FQGNSA. This CDR3 reads CASSLARGLNYGYTF. The CDR3 bases are TGTGCCAGCAGCTTAGCCAGGGGGCTTAACTATGGCTACACCTTC.

DNA of the CDR3: TGTGCCAGCTCACCAGACTCGCATCCATATGGCTACACCTTC. Amino acid sequence: CASSPDSHPYGYTF. This rearrangement joins TRBV18 to TRBJ1-2, with no clear D. Germline lookup yields CDR1 KGHSH and CDR2 LQKENI. Deletions cut 2 bases from V and 5 bases from J, with 12 bases between. This CDR3 contains 14 residues.